Below, 20 T cell receptor beta chains from the same sample are listed, as sequenced in a study of cytomegalovirus exposure and HLA in healthy donors. Researchers ran the PCR with 60 Vbeta and 13 Jbeta primers. TCRdb keeps only in-frame clones here, not all; method: immunoSEQ multiplex PCR. The repertoire includes some 130,000 clones, roughly 70% of them detected once, and 2.5% to 3.5% sits in the top ten. Sample: PBMCs. These receptor sequences come from a man in his forties in good health and CMV-seronegative.

The gene calls are TRBV6-1 and TRBJ1-2; TRBD1 is a possible D gene (6 bases). The germline V and J ends were trimmed by 0 bases and 9 bases, with 17 bases remaining between them. This CDR3 contains 15 residues. The germline gives CDR1 MNHNS, CDR2 SASEGT. The chain's CDR3 is CASSEAYRVVVSYTF. The CDR3 coding sequence is TGTGCCAGCAGTGAAGCGTACAGGGTTGTGGTCAGCTACACCTTC.

The V and J genes are TRBV27 and TRBJ2-7, with TRBD2 identical over 11 bases. This CDR3 has 15 residues. The germline V gene has CDR1 MNHEY and CDR2 SMNVEV (reference sequence). With V trimmed by 6 bases and J by 3 bases, 7 bases remained unmatched. The CDR3 sequence: CASRGGLADYYEQYF. The CDR3 DNA follows: TGTGCCAGCAGGGGGGGACTAGCGGACTACTACGAGCAGTACTTC.

The chain uses TRBV6-6 and TRBJ1-2; a possible D gene is TRBD1 (5 bases). V was cut by 0 bases and J by 6 bases, with 14 bases left in between. From germline, CDR1 is MNHNY and CDR2 SVGAGI (reference sequence). This CDR3 has 15 residues. CDR3 coding DNA: TGTGCCAGCAGTTACTCCAGGGTCGCTTCTAATGGCTACACCTTC. Protein: CASSYSRVASNGYTF.

The rearrangement joins TRBV11-1 to TRBJ2-1, with a weak D call TRBD1 (5 bases). In germline, CDR1 is SGHAT, CDR2 FQDESV (reference sequence). The CDR3 is made up of 15 amino acids. V was clipped by 0 bases and J by 5 bases, with 11 bases between them. Written as DNA, the CDR3 is TGTGCCAGCAGCTTAGCCCAGGGAACCCACAATGAGCAGTTCTTC. Its translation is CASSLAQGTHNEQFF.

The J gene is TRBJ1-2, the V gene TRBV18; 7 nucleotides align to TRBD1. This CDR3 has 15 amino acids. Trimming at V came to 1 base and at J to 5 bases, leaving 7 bases not matched to a gene. From germline, CDR1 is KGHSH and CDR2 LQKENI. The CDR3 DNA sequence: TGTGCCAGCTCACCACTGGAAAACAGGGGATATGGCTACACCTTC. Amino acids: CASSPLENRGYGYTF.

The sample holds a few counts of this clone. The chain joins TRBV28 to TRBJ1-5; 10 bases are shared with TRBD1. Germline-derived CDR1 and CDR2 are MDHEN and SYDVKM. J gave up 7 bases and V 5 bases, and 8 bases lay outside the gene matches. The CDR3 loop spans 15 amino acids. CDR3 coding DNA: TGTGCCAGCAGTATGGGACAGGGGTTTAGACAGCCCCAGCATTTT. Translation gives CASSMGQGFRQPQHF.

CDR3 loop: CASSLGGQGGYGYTF. As DNA, the CDR3 is TGTGCCAGCAGCTTGGGGGGACAGGGTGGCTATGGCTACACCTTC. The chain employs TRBV5-4 and TRBJ1-2; 9 nucleotides match TRBD1. The J segment lost 4 bases and the V segment lost 0 bases, leaving 4 bases of the junction unmatched. The CDR3 extends over 15 amino acids. Germline assignment: CDR1 SGHNT and CDR2 YYREEE (reference sequence).

This clone was picked up one time. This sequence joins TRBV7-2 and TRBJ2-7; 8 positions agree with TRBD2. The CDR3 has 15 amino acids. V dropped 1 base and J dropped 4; count of bases not matched to a gene: 6. Germline values: CDR1 SGHTA, CDR2 FQGNSA. The CDR3 is CASSLVTGGTYEQYF. For the CDR3, the DNA is TGTGCCAGCAGCTTAGTCACGGGGGGGACTTACGAGCAGTACTTC.

The chain is built from TRBV6-5 and TRBJ2-5; 10 bases fit TRBD1. Germline CDR1 MNHEY, CDR2 SVGAGI. The CDR3 covers 16 residues. V lost 4 bases, J lost 5 bases, and 10 bases stayed unmatched. The CDR3 DNA is TGTGCCAGCAGTTCTCCGGGACAGGGGTTGGGGGAGACCCAGTACTTC. This translates into CASSSPGQGLGETQYF.

The V call is TRBV7-2, the J call TRBJ1-2, with D perhaps matching TRBD1 (5 bases). The CDR3 contains 18 residues. Germline CDR1 and CDR2: SGHTA and FQGNSA. Trimming took off 4 bases at V and 4 bases at J, with 25 bases between the two ends. CDR3 nucleotide sequence: TGTGCCAGCAGCTCCCCTAAGGGGAAGCAAAATGGGGTCTATGGCTACACCTTC. It specifies CASSSPKGKQNGVYGYTF.

The rearrangement links TRBV7-9 to TRBJ1-5; D is possibly TRBD1 (5 bases). CDR1 and CDR2 (germline): SEHNR, FQNEAQ (reference sequence). V was cut by 1 base and J by 7 bases, with 14 bases left in between. This CDR3 has 15 amino acids. The CDR3 protein is CASSLDGAGIQPQHF. The CDR3 DNA is TGTGCCAGCAGCTTAGATGGGGCAGGGATACAGCCCCAGCATTTT.

The CDR3 DNA reads as TGTGCCAGCAGTTCAGGGGGCCGCGGCTACACCTTC. Translating gives CASSSGGRGYTF. The chain recombines TRBV6-6 with TRBJ1-2; TRBD1 matches 8 bases. Losses at the gene ends were 4 bases for V and 8 bases for J; bases not matched to a gene: 3. CDR3 length: 12 residues. Germline V lookup: CDR1 MNHNY, CDR2 SVGAGI (reference sequence).

The chain joins TRBV4-3 to TRBJ1-6, with a weak D call TRBD1 (6 bases). Germline V gives CDR1 LGHNA, CDR2 YSLEER. The CDR3 totals 15 residues. Between the trimmed V and J ends, which lost 0 bases and 8 bases, there was a span of 11 bases. Here the CDR3 reads CASSQDIQGHSPLHF. CDR3 DNA sequence: TGCGCCAGCAGCCAAGATATTCAGGGGCATTCACCCCTCCACTTT.

This clone has a single count. The chain combines TRBV30 with TRBJ2-7; weak D call: TRBD1 (6 bases). The V and J ends lost 1 base and 2 bases respectively, with 6 bases between them. The germline gives CDR1 GTSNPN, CDR2 SVGIG (reference sequence). The CDR3 consists of 12 residues. The CDR3 is CAWSEGAYEQYF. CDR3 DNA: TGTGCCTGGAGTGAGGGGGCCTACGAGCAGTACTTC.

The chain carries TRBV4-3 and TRBJ2-3, with 8 bases fitting TRBD2. Germline assignment: CDR1 LGHNA and CDR2 YSLEER. This CDR3 comprises 14 residues. V was clipped by 4 bases and J by 4 bases; unmatched bases: 4. CDR3 in amino acids: CASSPGGLADTQYF. CDR3 coding DNA: TGCGCCAGCAGCCCGGGAGGGTTAGCAGATACGCAGTATTTT.

The rearrangement joins TRBV11-3 to TRBJ2-5; 7 bases agree with TRBD2. Unmatched junction bases numbered 11, after V lost 5 bases and J lost 5 bases. This CDR3 has 15 amino acids. Germline CDR1 reads SGHNT; CDR2 reads YENEEA. The CDR3 sequence is CASSLGLVRSETQYF. In DNA, the CDR3 is TGTGCCAGCAGCCTCGGACTAGTTCGTTCCGAGACCCAGTACTTC.

The chain recombines TRBV5-1 with TRBJ1-1, with 7 bases matching TRBD1. J lost 8 bases, V lost 1 base, and 11 bases had no gene match. The CDR3 runs to 15 residues. The germline gives CDR1 SGHRS, CDR2 YFSETQ. The CDR3 region is CASSLLLQGGSEAFF. Written as DNA, the CDR3 is TGCGCCAGCAGCTTGCTTCTCCAGGGGGGTTCAGAAGCTTTCTTT.

The chain employs TRBV7-9 and TRBJ2-2, with 14 nucleotides matching TRBD2. Germline CDR1 and CDR2: SEHNR and FQNEAQ (reference sequence). Trimming cost V 5 bases and J 1 base; bases outside gene matches: 3. CDR3 size: 17 residues. The CDR3 sequence is CASSQGLAGVNTGELFF. The CDR3 nucleotides read TGTGCCAGCAGCCAGGGACTAGCGGGGGTGAACACCGGGGAGCTGTTTTTT.

This clone was observed once. The CDR3 region has the DNA TGTGCCAGCAGTGCCGGGACAGCTCCTGAGCAGTTCTTC. This encodes CASSAGTAPEQFF. The chain links TRBV27 to TRBJ2-1; 7 nucleotides match TRBD1. This CDR3 comprises 13 residues. The V gene's germline CDR1 is MNHEY and CDR2 SMNVEV (reference sequence). The junction had 7 bases not matched to a gene; V was cut back by 5 bases and J by 9 bases.

V usage is TRBV30 and J usage is TRBJ1-3; D might be TRBD1 (6 bases). The CDR3 extends over 14 amino acids. V dropped 2 bases and J dropped 5 bases, with 13 bases sitting between them. Germline CDR1 GTSNPN, CDR2 SVGIG (reference sequence). In DNA, the CDR3 is TGTGCCTGGAGTATCCCAGGGGCGAGAAACACCATATATTTT. Protein product: CAWSIPGARNTIYF.